What follows are 9 T cell receptor beta chains derived from one specimen sequenced in a study of T cell repertoires in cytomegalovirus infection. Each CDR3 protein gets one entry after TCRdb re-called the reads with MiXCR. In the table there are about 240,000 distinct CDR3 sequences, roughly 6.5% of which are singletons. The specimen sequenced was PBMCs. These receptors came from a human donor in good health (CMV status not recorded). Some clones in this sample may be carry-over from other donors' samples.

The J gene is TRBJ1-2, the V gene TRBV29-1; D uncertain. CDR3 size: 11 residues. The V end lost 4 bases, the J end lost 4 bases, and 7 bases lay between the germline ends. Germline V lookup: CDR1 SQVTM, CDR2 ANQGSEA. The CDR3 region has the DNA TGCAGCGTTGGTTCGGGCTATGGCTACACCTTC. This gives the protein CSVGSGYGYTF. Complete variable domain (other parts from reference TRBV29-1 and TRBJ1-2): SAVISQKPSRDICQRGTSLTIQCQVDSQVTMMFWYRQQPGQSLTLIATANQGSEATYESGFVIDKFPISRPNLTFSTLTVSNMSPEDSSIYLCSVGSGYGYTFGSGTRLTVV.

Ten or more counts support this clonotype. The J gene is TRBJ1-1, the V gene TRBV28; 9 bases match TRBD1. V trimming: 8 bases; J trimming: 4 bases; junction bases outside the gene matches: 8. The germline gives CDR1 MDHEN, CDR2 SYDVKM. This CDR3 spans 14 amino acids. Here the CDR3 DNA reads TGTGCCAGCTCATACAGGGGGCAAGCCACTGAAGCTTTCTTT. It encodes CASSYRGQATEAFF.

This clonotype was detected a few times. The chain has TRBV28 and TRBJ1-4, with D possibly matching TRBD1 (6 bases). V lost 2 bases to trimming and J lost 4 bases, with 11 bases between them. Germline V gene sequence: CDR1 MDHEN, CDR2 SYDVKM. The CDR3 has 15 residues. This CDR3 reads CASSLPGALNEKLFF. The CDR3 region has the DNA TGTGCCAGCAGTTTACCGGGGGCGCTTAATGAAAAACTGTTTTTT.

This chain links TRBV10-3 with TRBJ1-1; TRBD1 agrees at 7 bases. The CDR3 spans 13 residues. Trimming at V came to 4 bases and at J to 6 bases, leaving 5 bases not matched to a gene. Germline CDR1 reads ENHRY; CDR2 reads SYGVKD. CDR3 DNA sequence: TGTGCCATCAGTGTTAAGGGACAGTCTGAAGCTTTCTTT. Its protein product is CAISVKGQSEAFF.

The sample holds many counts of this clonotype. This chain's CDR3 is CASSSRRSSSSYNEQFF. As DNA, the CDR3 is TGTGCCAGCAGTTCCCGACGTTCTAGCAGCTCCTACAATGAGCAGTTCTTC. The gene calls are TRBV6-1 and TRBJ2-1; maybe TRBD2 (5 bases). The CDR3 loop spans 17 amino acids. V shed 5 bases and J shed 0 bases, with 17 bases lying between them. CDR1 is MNHNS, CDR2 SASEGT, per germline.

This clonotype was detected ten times or more. This sequence joins TRBV29-1 and TRBJ1-1; D not resolved. Between the trimmed V and J ends, which lost 5 bases and 0 bases, there was a span of 13 bases. Germline values: CDR1 SQVTM, CDR2 ANQGSEA. The CDR3 is 14 residues long. The CDR3, as DNA: TGCAGCGTTAAACAAACCAGCTTGAACACTGAAGCTTTCTTT. As protein: CSVKQTSLNTEAFF.

This clonotype was seen repeatedly, ten times or more. The chain is built from TRBV2 and TRBJ1-2; D not resolved. Germline V gene data show CDR1 as SNHLY and CDR2 as FYNNEI. The CDR3 covers 14 residues. V dropped 4 bases and J dropped 3 bases, with 12 bases sitting between them. CDR3 loop: CASSAETSHYGYTF. The CDR3 DNA follows: TGTGCCAGCAGTGCCGAGACTTCCCACTATGGCTACACCTTC.

This clonotype showed up many times. The chain joins TRBV7-6 to TRBJ2-2, with TRBD1 matching 7 bases. After removal of 5 bases from V and 5 bases from J, the junction contained 5 bases not matched to a gene. Per the germline V gene, CDR1 is SGHVS and CDR2 is FNYEAQ. The CDR3 loop spans 14 amino acids. The CDR3 DNA sequence: TGTGCCAGCAGCCAGGGACAGCTTACCGGGGAGCTGTTTTTT. Its translation: CASSQGQLTGELFF.

This clonotype was observed many times. This chain connects TRBV7-9 to TRBJ1-2; 7 bases agree with TRBD1. Germline CDR1 reads SEHNR; CDR2 reads FQNEAQ (reference sequence). This CDR3 is built from 18 residues. The trim removed 3 bases at V and 8 bases at J, leaving 21 bases unmatched. Here the CDR3 reads CASSFPPGGGPGGLGYTF. The DNA for the CDR3 is TGTGCCAGCAGCTTCCCACCTGGCGGGGGCCCAGGGGGTTTGGGCTACACCTTC.